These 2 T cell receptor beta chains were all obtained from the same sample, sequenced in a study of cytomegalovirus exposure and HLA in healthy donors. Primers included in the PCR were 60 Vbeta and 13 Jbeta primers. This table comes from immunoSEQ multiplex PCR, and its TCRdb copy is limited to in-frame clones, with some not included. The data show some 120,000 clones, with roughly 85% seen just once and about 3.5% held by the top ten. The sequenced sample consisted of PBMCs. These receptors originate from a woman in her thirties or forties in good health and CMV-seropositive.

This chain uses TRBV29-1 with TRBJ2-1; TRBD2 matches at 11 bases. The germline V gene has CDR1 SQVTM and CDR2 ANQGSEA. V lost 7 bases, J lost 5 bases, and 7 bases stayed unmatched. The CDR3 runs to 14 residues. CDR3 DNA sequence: TGCAGCGGTTCCGGGACTAGCGGCAACAATGAGCAGTTCTTC. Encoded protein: CSGSGTSGNNEQFF.

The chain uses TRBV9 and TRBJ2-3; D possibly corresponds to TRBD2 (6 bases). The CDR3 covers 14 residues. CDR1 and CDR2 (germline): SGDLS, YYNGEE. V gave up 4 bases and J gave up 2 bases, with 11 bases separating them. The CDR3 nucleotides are TGTGCCAGCAGCCCTAGCGCCTACACAGATACGCAGTATTTT. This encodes CASSPSAYTDTQYF.